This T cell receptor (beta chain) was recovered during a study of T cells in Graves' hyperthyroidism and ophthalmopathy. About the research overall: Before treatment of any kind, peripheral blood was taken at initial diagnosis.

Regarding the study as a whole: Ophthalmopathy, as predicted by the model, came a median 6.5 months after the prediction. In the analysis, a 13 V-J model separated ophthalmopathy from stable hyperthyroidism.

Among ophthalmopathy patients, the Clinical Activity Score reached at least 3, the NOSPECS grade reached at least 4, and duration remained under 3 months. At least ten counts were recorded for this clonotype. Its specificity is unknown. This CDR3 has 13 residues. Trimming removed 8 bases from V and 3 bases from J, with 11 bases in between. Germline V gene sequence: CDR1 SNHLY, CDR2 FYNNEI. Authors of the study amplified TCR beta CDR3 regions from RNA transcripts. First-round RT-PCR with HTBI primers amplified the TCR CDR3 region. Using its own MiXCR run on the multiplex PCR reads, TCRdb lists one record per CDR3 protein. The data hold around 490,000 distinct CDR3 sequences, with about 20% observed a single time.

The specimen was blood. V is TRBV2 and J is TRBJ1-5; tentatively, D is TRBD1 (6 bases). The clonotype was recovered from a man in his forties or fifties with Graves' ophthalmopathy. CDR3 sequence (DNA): TGTGCCAGCGCAGGGGAGTCCAATCAGCCCCAGCATTTT. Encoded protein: CASAGESNQPQHF.